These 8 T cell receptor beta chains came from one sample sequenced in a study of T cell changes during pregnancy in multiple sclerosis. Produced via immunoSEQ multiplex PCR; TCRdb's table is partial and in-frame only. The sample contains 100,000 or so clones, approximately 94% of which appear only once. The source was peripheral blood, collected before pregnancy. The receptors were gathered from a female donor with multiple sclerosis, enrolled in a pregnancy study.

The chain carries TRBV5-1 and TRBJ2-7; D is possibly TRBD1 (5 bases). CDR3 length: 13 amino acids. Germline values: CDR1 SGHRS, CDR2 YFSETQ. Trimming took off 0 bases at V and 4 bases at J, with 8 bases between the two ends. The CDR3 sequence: CASSLDPGYEQYF. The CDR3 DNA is TGCGCCAGCAGCTTGGATCCAGGGTACGAGCAGTACTTC.

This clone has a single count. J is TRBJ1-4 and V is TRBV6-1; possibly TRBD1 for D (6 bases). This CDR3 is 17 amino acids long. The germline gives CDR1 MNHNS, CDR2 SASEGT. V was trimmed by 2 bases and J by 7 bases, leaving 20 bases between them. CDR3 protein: CASSEYRGASIGEKLFF. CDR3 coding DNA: TGTGCCAGCAGTGAATACCGGGGGGCTAGCATTGGTGAAAAACTGTTTTTT.

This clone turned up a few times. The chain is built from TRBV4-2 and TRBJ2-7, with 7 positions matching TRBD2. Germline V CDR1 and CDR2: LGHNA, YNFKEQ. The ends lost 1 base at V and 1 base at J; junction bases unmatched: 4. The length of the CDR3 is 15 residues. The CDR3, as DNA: TGTGCCAGCAGCCAAGGTCGGGGGGTTTCCTACGAGCAGTACTTC. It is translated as CASSQGRGVSYEQYF.

CDR3 sequence reads: CASSLGGQFMNTEAFF. CDR3 in DNA: TGTGCCAGCAGCTTAGGCGGACAGTTCATGAACACTGAAGCTTTCTTT. This rearrangement joins TRBV7-9 to TRBJ1-1; a possible D gene is TRBD1 (6 bases). CDR1 is SEHNR, CDR2 FQNEAQ, per germline (reference sequence). The V and J ends lost 1 base and 0 bases respectively, with 12 bases between them. The CDR3 totals 16 residues.

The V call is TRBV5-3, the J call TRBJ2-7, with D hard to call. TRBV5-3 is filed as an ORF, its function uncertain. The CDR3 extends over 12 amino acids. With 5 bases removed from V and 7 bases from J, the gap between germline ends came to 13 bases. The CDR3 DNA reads TGTGCCAGAAGAAGAAGCGTTCTGGAGCAGTACTTC. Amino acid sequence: CARRRSVLEQYF.

The DNA for the CDR3 is TGTGCCAGCAGTACCGGGACTAGCGGGGTTATAAGCTCCTACAATGAGCAGTTCTTC. This codes for CASSTGTSGVISSYNEQFF. The chain employs TRBV9 and TRBJ2-1; 13 positions agree with TRBD2. The CDR3 contains 19 residues. The ends lost 5 bases at V and 0 bases at J; junction bases unmatched: 11. Per the germline V gene, CDR1 is SGDLS and CDR2 is YYNGEE.

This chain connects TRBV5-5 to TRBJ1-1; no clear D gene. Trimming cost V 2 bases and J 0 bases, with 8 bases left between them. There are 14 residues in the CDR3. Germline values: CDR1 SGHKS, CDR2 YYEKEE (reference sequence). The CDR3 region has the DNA TGTGCCAGCAGCTTTTCCGGGATGAACACTGAAGCTTTCTTT. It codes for CASSFSGMNTEAFF.

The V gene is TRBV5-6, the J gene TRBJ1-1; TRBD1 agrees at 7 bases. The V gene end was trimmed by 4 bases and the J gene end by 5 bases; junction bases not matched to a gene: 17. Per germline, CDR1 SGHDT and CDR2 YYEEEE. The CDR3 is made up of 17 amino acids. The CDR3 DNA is TGTGCCAGCAGCACCCCAAGGAGAGGGGGCAAGAGGACTGAAGCTTTCTTT. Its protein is CASSTPRRGGKRTEAFF.